These 28 T cell receptor beta chains came from one sample sequenced in a study of OX40 agonist ivuxolimab in advanced cancers. The library came from the immunoSEQ multiplex PCR assay. Sourced from immuneACCESS, this table was stored by TCRdb with only in-frame sequences that have V and J called. A share of the clones is absent; for the studies checked, an unresolved V gene accounts for under half, and the remainder has no known explanation. Within this sample are 35,000 to 40,000 clones, with approximately 82% of them counted one time only. Under 2% of the sample belongs to the ten largest clones. The sequences come from CD4+ or CD8+ T cells sorted from blood, collected in a trial of the OX40 agonist ivuxolimab. The receptors were sampled from an adult with an advanced solid tumor such as melanoma, head and neck, liver or kidney cancer.

This chain joins TRBV6-1 and TRBJ2-5; D gene unclear. This CDR3 is 13 amino acids long. V lost 6 bases, J lost 4 bases, and 12 bases lay in between. The germline CDR1 and CDR2 sequences are MNHNS and SASEGT. The CDR3 loop is CASRNPVVETQYF. In nucleotides, the CDR3 is TGTGCCAGCAGAAATCCGGTAGTAGAGACCCAGTACTTC.

As for this clone: The sample contains more than one DNA sequence encoding this CDR3. The rearrangement joins TRBV29-1 to TRBJ2-3; D unresolved. The CDR3 sequence is 11 residues long. V lost 7 bases and J lost 2, with 7 bases in between. Germline V gene data show CDR1 as SQVTM and CDR2 as ANQGSEA. CDR3 in DNA: TGCAGCGGAGGAAACACAGATACGCAGTATTTT. It encodes CSGGNTDTQYF.

Notes on this clone: One end of the junction is discordant with germline, which a read error may explain. The J gene is TRBJ2-5, the V gene TRBV7-7; 9 positions agree with TRBD1. The CDR3 is 15 residues long. Per the germline V gene, CDR1 is SSHAT and CDR2 is FNYEAQ (reference sequence). The DNA for the CDR3 is TGTGCTAGCAGCCCCGGACAGGGGTTCCAAGAGACCCAGTACTTC. Protein sequence: CASSPGQGFQETQYF.

This chain uses TRBV14 with TRBJ1-1; D is perhaps TRBD1 (5 bases). CDR1 is SGHDN and CDR2 is FVKESK in the germline V gene. The CDR3 is 18 amino acids. Trimming took off 4 bases at V and 4 bases at J, with 25 bases between the two ends. The CDR3 bases are TGTGCCAGCAGCCTACGTGGTGGAGACAGACGGGGCGGCACTGAAGCTTTCTTT. It codes for CASSLRGGDRRGGTEAFF.

V gene TRBV19 combines with J gene TRBJ2-2, with 10 nucleotides matching TRBD2. The germline V gene has CDR1 LNHDA and CDR2 SQIVND (reference sequence). Trimming removed 9 bases from V and 7 bases from J; junction bases left unmatched: 14. CDR3 length: 16 residues. CDR3 sequence (DNA): TGTGCCAGCGCCCTAAGCGGGGGGGCCGTCGGCGGGGAGCTGTTTTTT. Translated, it gives CASALSGGAVGGELFF.

This clone was recorded only once. This rearrangement joins TRBV9 to TRBJ2-1; a weak D match, TRBD1 (6 bases). This CDR3 contains 16 residues. Trimming shortened V by 0 bases and J by 0 bases, and 10 bases separated the two germline ends. CDR1 and CDR2 (germline): SGDLS, YYNGEE. The CDR3 DNA is TGTGCCAGCAGCGTAGGAGCACAGGGCTCCTACAATGAGCAGTTCTTC. This codes for CASSVGAQGSYNEQFF.

This clone occurred a few times. The chain has TRBV9 and TRBJ2-5; D is uncertain. The CDR3 sequence is 14 residues long. V was shortened by 0 bases and J by 1 base, with 7 bases between the two germline ends. Germline-derived CDR1 and CDR2 are SGDLS and YYNGEE. The CDR3 nucleotides are TGTGCCAGCAGCGTAGTCAACCCCCAAGAGACCCAGTACTTC. It yields the protein CASSVVNPQETQYF. The whole variable domain, filled in from reference TRBV9 and TRBJ2-5, reads DSGVTQTPKHLITATGQRVTLRCSPRSGDLSVYWYQQSLDQGLQFLIQYYNGEERAKGNILERFSAQQFPDLHSELNLSSLELGDSALYFCASSVVNPQETQYFGPGTRLLVL.

This clone was found once. The chain joins TRBV19 to TRBJ1-2, with D hard to call. The length of the CDR3 is 17 residues. Trimming took off 5 bases at V and 0 bases at J, with 19 bases between the two ends. The germline V gene encodes CDR1 LNHDA and CDR2 SQIVND (reference sequence). The CDR3, as DNA: TGTGCCAGTAGTTCGCCTAGGACGGACGATTCTAACTATGGCTACACCTTC. It is translated as CASSSPRTDDSNYGYTF.

The V call is TRBV10-3, the J call TRBJ1-1; D is possibly TRBD1 (5 bases). V gave up 0 bases and J gave up 6 bases, with 11 bases separating them. The CDR3 covers 14 residues. Germline CDR1 ENHRY, CDR2 SYGVKD. CDR3 protein: CAISESGGGAEAFF. The CDR3 nucleotides read TGTGCCATCAGTGAGTCGGGGGGAGGGGCTGAAGCTTTCTTT.

The chain recombines TRBV6-4 with TRBJ1-2; D is undetermined. This CDR3 is 16 amino acids long. CDR1 MRHNA and CDR2 SNTAGT come from the germline V gene. Trimming pared 2 bases from V and 8 bases from J, leaving 21 bases between. The CDR3 loop is CASSDPRTGISRGYTF. The CDR3 DNA reads TGTGCCAGCAGTGACCCTCGAACGGGAATTTCGAGGGGCTACACCTTC.

The chain couples TRBV30 to TRBJ1-1; maybe TRBD1 (5 bases). CDR1 is GTSNPN and CDR2 is SVGIG in the germline V gene (reference sequence). This CDR3 is 13 amino acids long. The ends were cut back, 5 bases at V and 5 bases at J, with 15 bases in the middle. CDR3 DNA: TGTGCCTGGGAGCAGGGAGGTCGGACTGAAGCTTTCTTT. Protein sequence: CAWEQGGRTEAFF.

The genes are TRBV19 and TRBJ2-7; D gene ambiguous. Between the trimmed V and J ends, which lost 2 bases and 3 bases, there was a span of 14 bases. The CDR3 length is 15 residues. Germline V CDR1 and CDR2: LNHDA, SQIVND (reference sequence). The CDR3 loop reads CASSIRVINHYEQYF. As DNA, the CDR3 is TGTGCCAGTAGTATAAGGGTCATCAACCACTACGAGCAGTACTTC.

This clone was seen a single time. The chain has TRBV7-8 and TRBJ2-7; TRBD2 matches at 8 bases. Germline values: CDR1 SGHVS, CDR2 FQNEAQ. The V segment lost 5 bases and the J segment 4 bases; nucleotides outside the gene matches: 7. There are 14 residues in the CDR3. The CDR3 is CASSRGTSGYEQYF. As DNA, the CDR3 is TGTGCCAGCAGCAGGGGGACTAGTGGGTACGAGCAGTACTTC.

The chain joins TRBV6-1 to TRBJ2-7; a possible D gene is TRBD1 (5 bases). Germline V gene lookup returns CDR1 MNHNS and CDR2 SASEGT. This CDR3 is 15 amino acids long. Trimming shortened V by 6 bases and J by 3 bases, and 18 bases separated the two germline ends. The CDR3 loop reads CASSATQGYDYEQYF. The CDR3 DNA reads as TGTGCCAGCAGCGCAACCCAGGGCTATGACTACGAGCAGTACTTC.

This clone showed up just a few times. V and J are TRBV28 and TRBJ1-2; weak D call: TRBD1 (5 bases). The CDR3 contains 13 residues. In germline, CDR1 is MDHEN, CDR2 SYDVKM. The CDR3 DNA reads TGTGCGACGGACGGGACCTCTAACTATGGCTACACCTTC. Translated, it gives CATDGTSNYGYTF.

The chain has TRBV19 and TRBJ2-7; TRBD2 aligns across 7 bases. Germline values: CDR1 LNHDA, CDR2 SQIVND (reference sequence). The CDR3 covers 14 residues. Unmatched junction bases numbered 21, after V lost 11 bases and J lost 11 bases. The CDR3 coding sequence is TGTGCCCTCTCACGACCACCGAGCGGGACGATGGAGTACTTC. Encoded protein: CALSRPPSGTMEYF.

The chain links TRBV5-1 to TRBJ2-4, with D possibly matching TRBD2 (6 bases). This CDR3 region has 15 residues. Germline V lookup: CDR1 SGHRS, CDR2 YFSETQ. V was trimmed by 4 bases and J by 0 bases, leaving 11 bases between them. This chain's CDR3 is CASSEPGLAKNIQYF. DNA for the CDR3: TGCGCCAGCAGCGAACCGGGACTAGCCAAAAACATTCAGTACTTC.

The chain carries TRBV9 and TRBJ2-5; D is perhaps TRBD2 (6 bases). From germline, CDR1 is SGDLS and CDR2 YYNGEE. This CDR3 spans 14 amino acids. The ends were cut back, 0 bases at V and 7 bases at J, with 13 bases in the middle. CDR3 residues: CASSVVGGRGTQYF. The CDR3, as DNA: TGTGCCAGCAGCGTAGTCGGGGGACGGGGGACCCAGTACTTC.

The genes are TRBV18 and TRBJ1-1; TRBD1 matches at 7 bases. In germline, CDR1 is KGHSH, CDR2 LQKENI. With 4 bases clipped from V and 3 bases from J, the junction kept 11 bases outside the gene matches. This CDR3 is 16 amino acids long. In nucleotides, the CDR3 is TGTGCCAGCTCACTCTGGAACAGGGGCTCGGACACTGAAGCTTTCTTT. Translating gives CASSLWNRGSDTEAFF.

V usage is TRBV5-4 and J usage is TRBJ2-3; 7 bases are shared with TRBD2. Germline loops: CDR1 SGHNT, CDR2 YYREEE (reference sequence). This CDR3 spans 16 amino acids. V dropped 1 base and J dropped 0; count of bases not matched to a gene: 5. The CDR3 is CASSLMERGSTDTQYF. CDR3 coding DNA: TGTGCCAGCAGCTTGATGGAGCGGGGTAGCACAGATACGCAGTATTTT.

On this clone itself: At one boundary the junction diverges from the germline segment, which might be a read error. This chain links TRBV7-7 with TRBJ2-2; tentative D call: TRBD2 (5 bases). The CDR3 length is 14 residues. The germline CDR1 and CDR2 sequences are SSHAT and FNYEAQ (reference sequence). CDR3 DNA sequence: TGTGCTAGCAGCTTACAGCGGAGAACCGGGGAGCTGTTTTTT. This codes for CASSLQRRTGELFF.

The V and J genes are TRBV2 and TRBJ2-3, with TRBD2 matching over 12 bases. This CDR3 spans 16 amino acids. The V and J ends lost 6 bases and 2 bases, in that order; junction bases with no gene match: 6. Germline loops: CDR1 SNHLY, CDR2 FYNNEI. CDR3 loop: CASRGGTSGFTDTQYF. The CDR3 DNA is TGTGCCAGCAGGGGTGGGACTAGCGGGTTCACAGATACGCAGTATTTT.

This chain links TRBV28 with TRBJ2-1; 9 positions match TRBD2. This CDR3 contains 14 residues. J was trimmed by 4 bases and V by 2 bases; bases with no gene match: 0. Germline-derived CDR1 and CDR2 are MDHEN and SYDVKM. CDR3 DNA sequence: TGTGCCAGCAGTTTAGCGGGAGGGTACAATGAGCAGTTCTTC. This encodes CASSLAGGYNEQFF.

This clone has just one count. The V and J genes are TRBV15 and TRBJ2-3; 8 nucleotides align to TRBD1. There are 16 residues in the CDR3. Germline CDR1 is LNHNV and CDR2 is YYDKDF (reference sequence). The trim removed 3 bases at V and 1 base at J, leaving 6 bases unmatched. CDR3 sequence: CATSRSTGGGTDTQYF. CDR3 nucleotide sequence: TGTGCCACCAGCAGGAGCACAGGGGGAGGCACAGATACGCAGTATTTT.

The chain combines TRBV7-3 with TRBJ2-1, with 13 nucleotides matching TRBD2. Germline V gives CDR1 SGHTA, CDR2 FQGTGA. The length of the CDR3 is 15 residues. After removal of 5 bases from V and 6 bases from J, the junction contained 4 bases not matched to a gene. Here the CDR3 reads CASSPRLAGGNEQFF. CDR3 coding DNA: TGTGCCAGCAGCCCCCGACTAGCGGGGGGCAATGAGCAGTTCTTC.

The chain combines TRBV7-2 with TRBJ2-1; D call uncertain. Trimming left V 1 base short and J 7 bases short, with 5 bases between. This CDR3 is 12 amino acids long. Germline CDR1 SGHTA, CDR2 FQGNSA. The CDR3 loop reads CASSLVENEQFF. The CDR3 bases are TGTGCCAGCAGCTTAGTCGAGAATGAGCAGTTCTTC.

For this clone: This CDR3 is also generated by other DNA sequences in the sample. The chain combines TRBV5-1 with TRBJ2-3, with TRBD2 as a possible D gene (6 bases). Germline V gives CDR1 SGHRS, CDR2 YFSETQ. The CDR3 sequence is 16 residues long. With 1 base removed from V and 0 bases from J, the gap between germline ends came to 12 bases. The CDR3 nucleotides are TGCGCCAGCAGCTTGAATGGGAGGACTAGCACAGATACGCAGTATTTT. Residues: CASSLNGRTSTDTQYF.

V gene TRBV7-3 combines with J gene TRBJ2-3, with 7 positions matching TRBD1. Germline assignment: CDR1 SGHTA and CDR2 FQGTGA. The junction had 2 bases not matched to a gene; V was cut back by 1 base and J by 1 base. CDR3 length: 15 amino acids. CDR3 amino acids: CASSLNTGGTDTQYF. The CDR3, as DNA: TGTGCCAGCAGCTTAAACACAGGGGGCACAGATACGCAGTATTTT.